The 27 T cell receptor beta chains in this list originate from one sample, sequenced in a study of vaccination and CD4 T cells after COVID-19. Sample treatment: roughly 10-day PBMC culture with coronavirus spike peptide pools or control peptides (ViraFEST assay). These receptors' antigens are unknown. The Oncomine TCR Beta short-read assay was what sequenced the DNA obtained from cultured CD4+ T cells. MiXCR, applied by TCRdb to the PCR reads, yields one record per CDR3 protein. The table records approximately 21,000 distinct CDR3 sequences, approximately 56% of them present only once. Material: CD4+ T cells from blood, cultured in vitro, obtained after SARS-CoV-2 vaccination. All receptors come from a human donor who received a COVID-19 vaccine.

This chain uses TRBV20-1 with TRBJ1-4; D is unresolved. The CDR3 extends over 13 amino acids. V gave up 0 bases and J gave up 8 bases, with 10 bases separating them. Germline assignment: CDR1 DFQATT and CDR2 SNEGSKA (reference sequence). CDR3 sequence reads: CSAREAAEEKLFF. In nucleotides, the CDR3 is TGCAGTGCTAGAGAAGCAGCGGAAGAAAAACTGTTTTTT.

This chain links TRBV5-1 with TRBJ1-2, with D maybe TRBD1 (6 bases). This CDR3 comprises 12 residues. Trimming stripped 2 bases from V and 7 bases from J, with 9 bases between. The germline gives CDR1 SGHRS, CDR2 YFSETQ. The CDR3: CASSFGTTGYTF. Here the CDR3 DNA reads TGCGCCAGCAGCTTTGGGACAACTGGCTACACCTTC.

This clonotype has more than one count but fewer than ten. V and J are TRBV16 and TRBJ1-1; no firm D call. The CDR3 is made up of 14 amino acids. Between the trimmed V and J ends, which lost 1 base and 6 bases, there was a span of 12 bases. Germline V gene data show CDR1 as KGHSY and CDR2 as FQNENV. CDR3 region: CASSQLGGLAEAFF. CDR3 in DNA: TGTGCCAGCAGCCAATTAGGCGGCCTTGCTGAAGCTTTCTTT. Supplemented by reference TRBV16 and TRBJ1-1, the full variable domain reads GEEVAQTPKHLVRGEGQKAKLYCAPIKGHSYVFWYQQVLKNEFKFLISFQNENVFDETGMPKERFSAKCLPNSPCSLEIQATKLEDSAVYFCASSQLGGLAEAFFGQGTRLTVV.

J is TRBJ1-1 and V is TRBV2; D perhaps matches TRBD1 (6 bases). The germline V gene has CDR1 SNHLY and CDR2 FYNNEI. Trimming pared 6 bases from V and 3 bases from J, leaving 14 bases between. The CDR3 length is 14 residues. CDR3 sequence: CASRKQGSYTEAFF. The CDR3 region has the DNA TGTGCCAGCAGGAAACAGGGATCGTACACTGAAGCTTTCTTT.

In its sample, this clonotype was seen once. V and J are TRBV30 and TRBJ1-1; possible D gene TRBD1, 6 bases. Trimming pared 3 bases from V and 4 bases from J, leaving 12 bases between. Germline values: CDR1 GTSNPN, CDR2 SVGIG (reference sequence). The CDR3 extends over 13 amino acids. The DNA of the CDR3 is TGTGCCTGGAGGGGGGGCCCTAGCACTGAAGCTTTCTTT. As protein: CAWRGGPSTEAFF. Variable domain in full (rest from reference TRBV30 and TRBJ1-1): SQTIHQWPATLVQPVGSPLSLECTVEGTSNPNLYWYRQAAGRGLQLLFYSVGIGQISSEVPQNLSASRPQDRQFILSSKKLLLSDSGFYLCAWRGGPSTEAFFGQGTRLTVV.

CDR3 nucleotide sequence: TGTGCCAGCAGCTTAGAGTTTATAGCGGGGGGTTCAGAGACCCAGTACTTC. Residues: CASSLEFIAGGSETQYF. The genes are TRBV7-2 and TRBJ2-5; 10 bases agree with TRBD2. The CDR3 is 17 amino acids. With 1 base clipped from V and 4 bases from J, the junction kept 9 bases outside the gene matches. Germline lookup yields CDR1 SGHTA and CDR2 FQGNSA. The entire variable domain, with the rest obtained from reference TRBV7-2 and TRBJ2-5, is as follows: GAGVSQSPSNKVTEKGKDVELRCDPISGHTALYWYRQSLGQGLEFLIYFQGNSAPDKSGLPSDRFSAERTGGSVSTLTIQRTQQEDSAVYLCASSLEFIAGGSETQYFGPGTRLLVL.

In DNA form, the CDR3 reads TGTGCCAGTAGCGCCAGGGGTGGGAACATTCAGTACTTC. Protein: CASSARGGNIQYF. The genes are TRBV19 and TRBJ2-4; tentatively, D is TRBD1 (6 bases). V lost 6 bases to trimming and J lost 7 bases, with 13 bases between them. In germline, CDR1 is LNHDA, CDR2 SQIVND (reference sequence). This CDR3 comprises 13 residues.

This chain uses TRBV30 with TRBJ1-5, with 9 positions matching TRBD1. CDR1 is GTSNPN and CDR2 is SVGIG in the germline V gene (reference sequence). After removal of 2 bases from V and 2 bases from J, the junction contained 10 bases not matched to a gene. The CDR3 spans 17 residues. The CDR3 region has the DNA TGTGCCTGGAGTTTCGGACAGGGGCAATATGGCAATCAGCCCCAGCATTTT. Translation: CAWSFGQGQYGNQPQHF.

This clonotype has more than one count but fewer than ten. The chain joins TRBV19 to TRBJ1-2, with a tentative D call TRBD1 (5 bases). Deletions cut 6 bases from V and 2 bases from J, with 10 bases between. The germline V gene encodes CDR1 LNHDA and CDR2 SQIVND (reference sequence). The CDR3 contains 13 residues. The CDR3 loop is CASRSSGNYGYTF. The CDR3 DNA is TGTGCCAGTAGATCCTCAGGGAACTATGGCTACACCTTC.

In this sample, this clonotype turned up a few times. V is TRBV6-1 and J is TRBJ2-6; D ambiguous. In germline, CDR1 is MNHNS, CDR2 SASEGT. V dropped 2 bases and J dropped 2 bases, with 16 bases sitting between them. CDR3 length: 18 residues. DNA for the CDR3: TGTGCCAGCAGTGAATTGTTCGTCAGGTCCCCTGGGGCCAACGTCCTGACTTTC. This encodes CASSELFVRSPGANVLTF.

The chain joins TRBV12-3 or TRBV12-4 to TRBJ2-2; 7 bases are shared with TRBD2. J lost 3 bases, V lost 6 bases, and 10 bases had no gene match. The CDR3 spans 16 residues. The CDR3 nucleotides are TGTGCCAGCAGCCCCACACTAGCGTTAGACACCGGGGAGCTGTTTTTT. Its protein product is CASSPTLALDTGELFF.

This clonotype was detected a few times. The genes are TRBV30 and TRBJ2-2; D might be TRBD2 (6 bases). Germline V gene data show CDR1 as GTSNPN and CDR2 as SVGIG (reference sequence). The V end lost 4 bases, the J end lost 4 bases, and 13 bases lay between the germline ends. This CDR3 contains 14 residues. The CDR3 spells CAWNGGRSTGELFF. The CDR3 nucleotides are TGTGCCTGGAACGGGGGACGCTCCACCGGGGAGCTGTTTTTT.

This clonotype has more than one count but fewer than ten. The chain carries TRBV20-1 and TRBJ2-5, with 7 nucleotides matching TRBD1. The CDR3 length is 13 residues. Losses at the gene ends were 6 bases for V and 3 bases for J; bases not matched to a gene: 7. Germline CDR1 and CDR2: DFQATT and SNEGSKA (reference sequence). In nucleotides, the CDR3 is TGCAGTGCCATGACAGGGTTCGAAGAGACCCAGTACTTC. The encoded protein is CSAMTGFEETQYF.

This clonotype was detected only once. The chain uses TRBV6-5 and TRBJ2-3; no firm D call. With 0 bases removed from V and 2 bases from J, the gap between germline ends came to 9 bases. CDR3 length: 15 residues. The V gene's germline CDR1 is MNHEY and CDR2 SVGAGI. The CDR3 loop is CASSYSRLITDTQYF. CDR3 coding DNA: TGTGCCAGCAGTTACTCGCGACTCATCACAGATACGCAGTATTTT.

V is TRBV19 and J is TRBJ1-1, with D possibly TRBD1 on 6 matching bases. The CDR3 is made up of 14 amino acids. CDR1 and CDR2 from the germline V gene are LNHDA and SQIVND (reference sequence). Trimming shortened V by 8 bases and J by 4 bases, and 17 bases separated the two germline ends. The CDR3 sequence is CASCSGGRTTEAFF. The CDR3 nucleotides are TGTGCCAGTTGTTCGGGGGGCAGGACCACTGAAGCTTTCTTT. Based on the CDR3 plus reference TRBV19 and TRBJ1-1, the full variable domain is DGGITQSPKYLFRKEGQNVTLSCEQNLNHDAMYWYRQDPGQGLRLIYYSQIVNDFQKGDIAEGYSVSREKKESFPLTVTSAQKNPTAFYLCASCSGGRTTEAFFGQGTRLTVV.

The CDR3 loop is CASSEGVTDTEAFF. For the CDR3, the DNA is TGTGCCAGCAGTGAAGGGGTGACAGACACTGAAGCTTTCTTT. The J gene is TRBJ1-1, the V gene TRBV2; D perhaps matches TRBD1 (5 bases). Germline lookup yields CDR1 SNHLY and CDR2 FYNNEI. Trimming pared 1 base from V and 3 bases from J, leaving 9 bases between. This CDR3 has 14 residues.

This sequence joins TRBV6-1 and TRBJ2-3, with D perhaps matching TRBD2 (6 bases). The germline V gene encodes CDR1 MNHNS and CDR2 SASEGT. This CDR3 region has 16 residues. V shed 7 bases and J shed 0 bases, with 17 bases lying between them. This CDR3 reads CASTSHPGESTDTQYF. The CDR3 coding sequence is TGTGCCAGCACCTCCCACCCGGGGGAGAGCACAGATACGCAGTATTTT.

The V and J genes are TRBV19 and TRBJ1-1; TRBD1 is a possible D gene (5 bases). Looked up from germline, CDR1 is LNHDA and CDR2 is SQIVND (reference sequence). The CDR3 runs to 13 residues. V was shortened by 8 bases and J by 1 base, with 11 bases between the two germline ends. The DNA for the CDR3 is TGTGCCAGTGGGACGGACCAGAACACTGAAGCTTTCTTT. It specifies CASGTDQNTEAFF.

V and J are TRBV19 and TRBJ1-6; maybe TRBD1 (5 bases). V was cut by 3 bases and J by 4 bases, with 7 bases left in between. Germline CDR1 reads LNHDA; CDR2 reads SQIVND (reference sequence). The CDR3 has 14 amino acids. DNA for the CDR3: TGTGCCAGTAGTATCAGGGAGTATAATTCACCCCTCCACTTT. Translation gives CASSIREYNSPLHF.

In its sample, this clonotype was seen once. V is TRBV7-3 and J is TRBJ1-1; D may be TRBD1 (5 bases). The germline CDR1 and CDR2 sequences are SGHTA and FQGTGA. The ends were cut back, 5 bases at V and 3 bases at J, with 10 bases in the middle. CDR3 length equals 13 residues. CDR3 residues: CASSEGIDTEAFF. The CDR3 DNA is TGTGCCAGCAGCGAGGGGATAGACACTGAAGCTTTCTTT.

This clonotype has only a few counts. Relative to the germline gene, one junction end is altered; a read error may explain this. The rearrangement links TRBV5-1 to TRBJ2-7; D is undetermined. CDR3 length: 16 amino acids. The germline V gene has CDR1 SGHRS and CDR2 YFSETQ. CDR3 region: CASSLGFMAGTYEQYF. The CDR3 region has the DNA TGCGCCAGCAGTTTGGGGTTTATGGCAGGCACCTACGAGCAGTACTTC.

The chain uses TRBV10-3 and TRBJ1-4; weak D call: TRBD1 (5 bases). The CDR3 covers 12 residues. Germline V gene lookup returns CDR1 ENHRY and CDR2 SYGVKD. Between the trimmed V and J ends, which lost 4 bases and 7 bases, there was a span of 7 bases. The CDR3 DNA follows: TGTGCCATCAGTGGGAGGGGTGAAAAACTGTTTTTT. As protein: CAISGRGEKLFF.

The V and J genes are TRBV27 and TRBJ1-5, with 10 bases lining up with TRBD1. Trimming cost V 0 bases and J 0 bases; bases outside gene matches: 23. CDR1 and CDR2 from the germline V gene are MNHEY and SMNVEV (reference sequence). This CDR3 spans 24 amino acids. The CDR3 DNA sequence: TGTGCCAGCAGTTTATCTACTAAGTCACTATCCGCCTTAGGACAGGGGGTTAGCAATCAGCCCCAGCATTTT. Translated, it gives CASSLSTKSLSALGQGVSNQPQHF.

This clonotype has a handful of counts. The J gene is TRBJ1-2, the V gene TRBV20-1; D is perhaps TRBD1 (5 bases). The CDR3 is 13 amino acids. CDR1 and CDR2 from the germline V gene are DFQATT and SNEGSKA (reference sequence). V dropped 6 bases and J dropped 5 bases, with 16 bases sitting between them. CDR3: CSAFTGKGYGYTF. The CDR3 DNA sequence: TGCAGTGCCTTCACAGGAAAGGGGTATGGCTACACCTTC.

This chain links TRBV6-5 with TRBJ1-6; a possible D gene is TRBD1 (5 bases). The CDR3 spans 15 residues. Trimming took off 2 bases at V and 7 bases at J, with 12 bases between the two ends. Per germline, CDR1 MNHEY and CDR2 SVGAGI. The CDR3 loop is CASSYRGPRNSPLHF. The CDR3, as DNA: TGTGCCAGCAGTTACAGGGGACCCAGGAATTCACCCCTCCACTTT.

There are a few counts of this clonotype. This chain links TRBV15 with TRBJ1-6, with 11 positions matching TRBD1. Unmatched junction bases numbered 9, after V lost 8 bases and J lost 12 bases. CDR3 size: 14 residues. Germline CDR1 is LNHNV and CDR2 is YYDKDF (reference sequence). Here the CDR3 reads CATGGQGAMRPLHF. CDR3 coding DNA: TGTGCCACCGGAGGACAGGGGGCGATGCGACCCCTCCACTTT.

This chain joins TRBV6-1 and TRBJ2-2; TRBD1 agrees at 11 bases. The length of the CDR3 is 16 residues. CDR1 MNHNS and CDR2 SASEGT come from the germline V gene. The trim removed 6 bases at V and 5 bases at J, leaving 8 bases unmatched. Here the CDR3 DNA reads TGTGCCAGCAGGGTCGGACAGGGGGCAAGGACCGGGGAGCTGTTTTTT. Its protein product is CASRVGQGARTGELFF.